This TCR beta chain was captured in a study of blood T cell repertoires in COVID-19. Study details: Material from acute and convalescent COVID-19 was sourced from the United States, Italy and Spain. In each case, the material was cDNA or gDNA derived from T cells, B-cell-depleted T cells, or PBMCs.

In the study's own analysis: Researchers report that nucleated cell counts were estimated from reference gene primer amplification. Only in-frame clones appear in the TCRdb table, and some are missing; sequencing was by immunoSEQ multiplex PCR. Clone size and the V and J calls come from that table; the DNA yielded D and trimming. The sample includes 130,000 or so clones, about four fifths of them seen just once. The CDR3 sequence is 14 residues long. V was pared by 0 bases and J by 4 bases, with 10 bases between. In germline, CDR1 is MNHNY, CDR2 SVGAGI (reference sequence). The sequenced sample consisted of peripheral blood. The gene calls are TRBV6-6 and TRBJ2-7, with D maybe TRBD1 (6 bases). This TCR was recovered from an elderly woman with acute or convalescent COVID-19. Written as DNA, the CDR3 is TGTGCCAGCAGTTACTCTTACGGACAGTACGAGCAGTACTTC. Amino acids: CASSYSYGQYEQYF.